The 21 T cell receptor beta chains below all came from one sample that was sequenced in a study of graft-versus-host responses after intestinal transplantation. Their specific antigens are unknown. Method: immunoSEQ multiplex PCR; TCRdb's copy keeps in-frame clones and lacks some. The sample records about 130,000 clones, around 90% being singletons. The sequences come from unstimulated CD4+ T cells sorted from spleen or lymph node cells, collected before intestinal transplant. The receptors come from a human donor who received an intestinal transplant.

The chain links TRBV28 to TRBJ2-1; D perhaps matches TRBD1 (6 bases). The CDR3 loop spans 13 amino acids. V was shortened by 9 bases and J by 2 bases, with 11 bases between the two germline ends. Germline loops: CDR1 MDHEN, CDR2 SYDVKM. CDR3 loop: CASTNRAYNEQFF. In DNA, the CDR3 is TGTGCCAGTACAAACAGGGCCTACAATGAGCAGTTCTTC.

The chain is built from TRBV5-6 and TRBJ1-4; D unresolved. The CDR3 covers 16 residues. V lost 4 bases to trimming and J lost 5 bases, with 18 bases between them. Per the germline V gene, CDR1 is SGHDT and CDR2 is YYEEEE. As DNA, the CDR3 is TGTGCCAGCAGCCTGCTGGCCCAAGGTCTAAATGAAAAACTGTTTTTT. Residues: CASSLLAQGLNEKLFF.

This CDR3 reads CASSTDPPPGAYNEQFF. For the CDR3, the DNA is TGTGCCAGTAGTACTGACCCGCCCCCCGGGGCCTACAATGAGCAGTTCTTC. The V and J genes are TRBV19 and TRBJ2-1; D might be TRBD2 (5 bases). The CDR3 has 17 residues. V lost 4 bases and J lost 2, with 18 bases in between. Germline V gene data show CDR1 as LNHDA and CDR2 as SQIVND (reference sequence).

CDR3 coding DNA: TGTGCCATCAGTGAGAGGGCTAGCGGGAACAATGAGCAGTTCTTC. Amino acid sequence: CAISERASGNNEQFF. The gene calls are TRBV10-3 and TRBJ2-1; 9 bases map to TRBD2. The germline V gene has CDR1 ENHRY and CDR2 SYGVKD. This CDR3 spans 15 amino acids. The junction had 4 bases not matched to a gene; V was cut back by 2 bases and J by 5 bases.

This CDR3 reads CASSLGGWRTDTQYF. CDR3 coding DNA: TGTGCCAGCAGCTTGGGAGGGTGGCGCACAGATACGCAGTATTTT. The chain links TRBV5-5 to TRBJ2-3; TRBD2 is a possible D gene (5 bases). Germline V CDR1 and CDR2: SGHKS, YYEKEE (reference sequence). The CDR3 sequence is 15 residues long. With 0 bases removed from V and 1 base from J, the gap between germline ends came to 9 bases.

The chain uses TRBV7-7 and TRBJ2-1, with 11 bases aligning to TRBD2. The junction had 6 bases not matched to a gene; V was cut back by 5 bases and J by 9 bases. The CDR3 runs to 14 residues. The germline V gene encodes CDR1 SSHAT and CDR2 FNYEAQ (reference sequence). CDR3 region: CASSVSGRAVEQFF. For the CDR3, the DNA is TGTGCCAGCAGCGTTAGCGGGAGGGCCGTTGAGCAGTTCTTC.

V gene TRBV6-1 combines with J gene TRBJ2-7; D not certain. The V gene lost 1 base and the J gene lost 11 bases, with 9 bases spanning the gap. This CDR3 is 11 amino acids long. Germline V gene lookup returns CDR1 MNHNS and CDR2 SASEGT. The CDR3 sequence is CASSEGPLKYF. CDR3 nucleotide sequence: TGTGCCAGCAGTGAAGGCCCACTTAAGTACTTC.

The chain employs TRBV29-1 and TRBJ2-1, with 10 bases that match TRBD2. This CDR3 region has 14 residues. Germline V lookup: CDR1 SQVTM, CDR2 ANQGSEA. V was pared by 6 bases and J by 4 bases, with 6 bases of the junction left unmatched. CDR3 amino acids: CSVVAGGVYNEQFF. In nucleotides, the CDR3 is TGCAGCGTCGTAGCGGGAGGAGTTTACAATGAGCAGTTCTTC.

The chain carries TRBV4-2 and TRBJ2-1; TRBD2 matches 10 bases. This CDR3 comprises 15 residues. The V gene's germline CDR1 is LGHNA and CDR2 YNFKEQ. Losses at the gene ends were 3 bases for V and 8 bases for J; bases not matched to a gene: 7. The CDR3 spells CASSQLAGVMYEQFF. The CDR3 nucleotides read TGTGCCAGCAGCCAGCTAGCGGGAGTTATGTATGAGCAGTTCTTC.

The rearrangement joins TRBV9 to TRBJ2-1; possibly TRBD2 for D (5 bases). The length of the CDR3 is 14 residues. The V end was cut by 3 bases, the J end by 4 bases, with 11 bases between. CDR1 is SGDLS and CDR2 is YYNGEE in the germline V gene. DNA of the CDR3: TGTGCCAGCAGCGAAAGCGGACCGTACAATGAGCAGTTCTTC. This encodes CASSESGPYNEQFF.

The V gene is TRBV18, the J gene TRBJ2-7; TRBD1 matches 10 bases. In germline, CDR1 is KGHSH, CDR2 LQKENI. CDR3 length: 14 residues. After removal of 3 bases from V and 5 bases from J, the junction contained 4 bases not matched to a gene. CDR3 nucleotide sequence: TGTGCCAGCTCACCGGGGACAGGGGAACACGAGCAGTACTTC. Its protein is CASSPGTGEHEQYF. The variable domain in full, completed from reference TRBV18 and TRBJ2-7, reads NAGVMQNPRHLVRRRGQEARLRCSPMKGHSHVYWYRQLPEEGLKFMVYLQKENIIDESGMPKERFSAEFPKEGPSILRIQQVVRGDSAAYFCASSPGTGEHEQYFGPGTRLTVT.

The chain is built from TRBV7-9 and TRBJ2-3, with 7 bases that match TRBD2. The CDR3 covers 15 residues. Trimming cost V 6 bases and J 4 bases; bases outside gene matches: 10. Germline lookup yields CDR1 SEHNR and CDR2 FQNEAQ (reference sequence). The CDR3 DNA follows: TGTGCCAGCAGACTTGGGACTACTACTTCAGATACGCAGTATTTT. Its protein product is CASRLGTTTSDTQYF. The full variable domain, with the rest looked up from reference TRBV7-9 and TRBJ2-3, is DTGVSQNPRHKITKRGQNVTFRCDPISEHNRLYWYRQTLGQGPEFLTYFQNEAQLEKSRLLSDRFSAERPKGSFSTLEIQRTEQGDSAMYLCASRLGTTTSDTQYFGPGTRLTVL.

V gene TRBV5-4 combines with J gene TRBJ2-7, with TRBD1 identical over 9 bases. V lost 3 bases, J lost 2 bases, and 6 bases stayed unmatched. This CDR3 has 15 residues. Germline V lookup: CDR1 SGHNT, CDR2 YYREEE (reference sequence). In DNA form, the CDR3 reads TGTGCCAGCAGCTGGGGGACAGGGAGGACCTACGAGCAGTACTTC. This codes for CASSWGTGRTYEQYF. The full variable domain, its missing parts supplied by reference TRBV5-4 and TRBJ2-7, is ETGVTQSPTHLIKTRGQQVTLRCSSQSGHNTVSWYQQALGQGPQFIFQYYREEENGRGNFPPRFSGLQFPNYSSELNVNALELDDSALYLCASSWGTGRTYEQYFGPGTRLTVT.

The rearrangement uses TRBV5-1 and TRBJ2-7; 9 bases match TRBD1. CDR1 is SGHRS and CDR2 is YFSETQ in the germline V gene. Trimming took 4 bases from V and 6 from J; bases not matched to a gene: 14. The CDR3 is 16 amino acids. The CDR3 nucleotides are TGCGCCAGCAGCCCTCAGGCCAGGACAGGGGCGGGCGAGCAGTACTTC. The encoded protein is CASSPQARTGAGEQYF.

The CDR3 bases are TGTGCTAGTGGTTTGGGACTAGCGGGAACCTATGAGCAGTTCTTC. Translated, it gives CASGLGLAGTYEQFF. V usage is TRBV12-5 and J usage is TRBJ2-1; 11 nucleotides line up with TRBD2. CDR1 and CDR2 from the germline V gene are LGHNT and FRNRAP. V dropped 1 base and J dropped 8; count of bases not matched to a gene: 4. The CDR3 is made up of 15 amino acids.

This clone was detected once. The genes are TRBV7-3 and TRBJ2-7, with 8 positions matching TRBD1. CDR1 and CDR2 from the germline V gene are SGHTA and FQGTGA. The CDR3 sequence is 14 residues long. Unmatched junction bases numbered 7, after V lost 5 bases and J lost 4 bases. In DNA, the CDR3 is TGTGCCAGCAGCCTAAGGACAGGGATGTACGAGCAGTACTTC. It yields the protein CASSLRTGMYEQYF.

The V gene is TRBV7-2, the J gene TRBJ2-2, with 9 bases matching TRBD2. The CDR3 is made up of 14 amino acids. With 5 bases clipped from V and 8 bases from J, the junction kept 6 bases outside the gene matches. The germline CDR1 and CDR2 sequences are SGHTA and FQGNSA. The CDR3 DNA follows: TGTGCCAGCAGCCGTAGCGGGAGCACGGGGGAGCTGTTTTTT. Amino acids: CASSRSGSTGELFF.

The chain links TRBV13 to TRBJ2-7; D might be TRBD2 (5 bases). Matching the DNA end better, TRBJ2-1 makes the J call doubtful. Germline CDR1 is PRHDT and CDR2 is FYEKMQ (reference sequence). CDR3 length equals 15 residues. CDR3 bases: TGTGCCAGCAGCACAGACTACCGCTCCTACAATGAGCAGTTCTTC. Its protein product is CASSTDYRSYNEQFF.

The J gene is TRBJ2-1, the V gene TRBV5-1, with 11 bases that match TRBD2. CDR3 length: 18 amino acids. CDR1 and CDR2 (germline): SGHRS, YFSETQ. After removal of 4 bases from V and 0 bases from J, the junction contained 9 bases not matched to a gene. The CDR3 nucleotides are TGCGCCAGCAGCCGCCTAGCGGGAGGCCTTAGCTCCTACAATGAGCAGTTCTTC. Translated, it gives CASSRLAGGLSSYNEQFF.

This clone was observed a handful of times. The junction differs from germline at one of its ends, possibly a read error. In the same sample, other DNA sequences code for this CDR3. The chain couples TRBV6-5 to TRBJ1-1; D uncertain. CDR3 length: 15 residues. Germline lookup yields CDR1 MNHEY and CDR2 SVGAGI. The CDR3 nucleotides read TGTGCCAGCAGTTACAGAGGGTTGAAGATCACTGAGGCTTTCTTT. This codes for CASSYRGLKITEAFF.

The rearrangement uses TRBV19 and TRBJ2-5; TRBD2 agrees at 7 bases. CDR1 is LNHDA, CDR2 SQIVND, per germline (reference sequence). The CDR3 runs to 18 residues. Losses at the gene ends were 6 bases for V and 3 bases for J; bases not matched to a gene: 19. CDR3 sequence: CASRGGKGGRELEETQYF. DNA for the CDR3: TGTGCCAGTAGGGGGGGAAAGGGCGGGAGAGAGTTGGAAGAGACCCAGTACTTC.